This T cell receptor beta chain is from a study of T cells in Graves' hyperthyroidism and ophthalmopathy. General study points: Progression to ophthalmopathy was predicted a median of about six months early.

Of note for this clonotype: Its antigen is still unknown.

TCR beta CDR3 region amplification was performed from RNA transcripts. Primed by the HTBI set, a first-round RT-PCR was run on the TCR CDR3. TCRdb analysed the multiplex PCR reads with MiXCR anew, one entry per CDR3 protein. The table lists about 740,000 distinct CDR3 sequences, 14% of them singletons, with roughly a tenth in the top ten. In germline, CDR1 is SEHNR, CDR2 FQNEAQ (reference sequence). This CDR3 comprises 15 residues. Trimming at V came to 4 bases and at J to 5 bases, leaving 6 bases not matched to a gene. Aged 18 to 65, the patients had hyperthyroidism that was newly diagnosed and had lasted under 2 months.

This receptor was identified in a woman aged 18-30 years with Graves' hyperthyroidism. The rearrangement uses TRBV7-9 and TRBJ2-1, with 9 nucleotides matching TRBD1. Sequenced input: blood. CDR3 bases: TGTGCCAGCAGCTCCTGGGACAGGGAGAACAATGAGCAGTTCTTC. Its protein product is CASSSWDRENNEQFF.